The 24 T cell receptor beta chains below all came from one sample that was sequenced in a study of PD-L1 blockade in urothelial cancer. Method: immunoSEQ multiplex PCR; TCRdb's copy keeps in-frame clones and lacks some. The sample has tens of thousands of clones, about four fifths seen once. Sequencing used PBMCs, obtained around atezolizumab (anti-PD-L1) treatment. Source of these receptors: a man in his sixties or seventies with urothelial cancer.

V is TRBV28 and J is TRBJ2-3; D perhaps matches TRBD2 (6 bases). Germline-derived CDR1 and CDR2 are MDHEN and SYDVKM. Trimming took 2 bases from V and 1 from J, leaving 7 bases between them. This CDR3 contains 14 residues. CDR3: CASSLAGRTDTQYF. The CDR3, as DNA: TGTGCCAGCAGTTTAGCGGGACGCACAGATACGCAGTATTTT.

V and J are TRBV5-6 and TRBJ1-1, with unresolved D. CDR1 is SGHDT and CDR2 is YYEEEE in the germline V gene. The V end was cut by 4 bases, the J end by 1 base, with 8 bases between. The CDR3 is 13 residues long. The CDR3 reads CASSPGPNTEAFF. Written as DNA, the CDR3 is TGTGCCAGCAGCCCGGGTCCGAACACTGAAGCTTTCTTT.

The genes are TRBV4-1 and TRBJ2-7; the D is unclear. V was cut by 2 bases and J by 0 bases, with 17 bases left in between. The CDR3 totals 17 residues. From germline, CDR1 is MGHRA and CDR2 YSYEKL. The CDR3, as DNA: TGCGCCAGCAGCCAAAACCTACCCCCCCCTAGCTCCTACGAGCAGTACTTC. Protein product: CASSQNLPPPSSYEQYF.

The rearrangement uses TRBV5-5 and TRBJ1-2; TRBD1 is a possible D gene (6 bases). This CDR3 contains 15 residues. Germline assignment: CDR1 SGHKS and CDR2 YYEKEE (reference sequence). V shed 0 bases and J shed 2 bases, with 11 bases lying between them. The CDR3 here is CASSLAGVDNYGYTF. DNA for the CDR3: TGTGCCAGCAGCTTGGCAGGGGTGGACAACTATGGCTACACCTTC.

The V and J genes are TRBV6-1 and TRBJ2-1, with TRBD2 identical over 14 bases. V lost 4 bases, J lost 6 bases, and 2 bases stayed unmatched. The germline gives CDR1 MNHNS, CDR2 SASEGT. The CDR3 length is 15 residues. The chain's CDR3 is CASSGGTSGSNEQFF. CDR3 nucleotide sequence: TGTGCCAGCAGTGGTGGGACTAGCGGGAGCAATGAGCAGTTCTTC.

This chain connects TRBV5-4 to TRBJ2-7; 9 nucleotides match TRBD2. This CDR3 region has 15 residues. V trimming: 6 bases; J trimming: 6 bases; junction bases outside the gene matches: 13. Germline V gene sequence: CDR1 SGHNT, CDR2 YYREEE (reference sequence). CDR3 coding DNA: TGTGCCAGCACCATGGGAGTAGCGGGAGCCTCCGAGCAGTACTTC. Protein: CASTMGVAGASEQYF.

The J gene is TRBJ1-1, the V gene TRBV9; D is unresolved. Germline V gene data show CDR1 as SGDLS and CDR2 as YYNGEE. The CDR3 sequence is 15 residues long. V lost 5 bases, J lost 3 bases, and 17 bases lay in between. CDR3 DNA: TGTGCCAGCAGTCTCTATGGTATAGTAGACACTGAAGCTTTCTTT. Encoded protein: CASSLYGIVDTEAFF. The full variable domain, rest sourced from reference TRBV9 and TRBJ1-1, is DSGVTQTPKHLITATGQRVTLRCSPRSGDLSVYWYQQSLDQGLQFLIQYYNGEERAKGNILERFSAQQFPDLHSELNLSSLELGDSALYFCASSLYGIVDTEAFFGQGTRLTVV.

This clone was counted a single time. The chain is built from TRBV5-1 and TRBJ2-3, with 9 bases matching TRBD2. CDR1 and CDR2 from the germline V gene are SGHRS and YFSETQ. J was trimmed by 1 base and V by 0 bases; bases with no gene match: 9. CDR3 length: 18 residues. The CDR3 region is CASSLAASGIGGTDTQYF. Written as DNA, the CDR3 is TGCGCCAGCAGCTTGGCGGCTAGCGGGATAGGGGGCACAGATACGCAGTATTTT.

The rearrangement links TRBV1 to TRBJ2-1; TRBD2 is the table's D call and was not checked against the DNA. TRBV1 is recorded as a pseudogene. The CDR3 covers 18 residues. The CDR3 nucleotides read TGCACCAGCAGCCAAGGCCCGACTAGCGGGAGACGTCACAATGAGCAGTTCTTC. Translation gives CTSSQGPTSGRRHNEQFF.

J is TRBJ1-2 and V is TRBV30; D possibly corresponds to TRBD1 (5 bases). Trimming left V 4 bases short and J 8 bases short, with 17 bases between. The germline V gene encodes CDR1 GTSNPN and CDR2 SVGIG (reference sequence). The CDR3 covers 13 residues. The CDR3 coding sequence is TGTGCCTGGACGAGCTCATCCAACAGGGGCTACACCTTC. This gives the protein CAWTSSSNRGYTF. The variable domain in full, completed from reference TRBV30 and TRBJ1-2, reads SQTIHQWPATLVQPVGSPLSLECTVEGTSNPNLYWYRQAAGRGLQLLFYSVGIGQISSEVPQNLSASRPQDRQFILSSKKLLLSDSGFYLCAWTSSSNRGYTFGSGTRLTVV.

This clone was observed a handful of times. The V call is TRBV5-4, the J call TRBJ2-2; D remains ambiguous. The CDR3 runs 15 residues. Germline V lookup: CDR1 SGHNT, CDR2 YYREEE (reference sequence). V was shortened by 2 bases and J by 0 bases, with 8 bases between the two germline ends. This CDR3 is CASSFAPTNTGELFF. The CDR3 nucleotides are TGTGCCAGCAGCTTCGCCCCTACGAACACCGGGGAGCTGTTTTTT.

The rearrangement uses TRBV5-6 and TRBJ2-7, with D perhaps matching TRBD1 (6 bases). The CDR3 is 12 amino acids. The V end was cut by 5 bases, the J end by 4 bases, with 10 bases between. The germline V gene encodes CDR1 SGHDT and CDR2 YYEEEE. CDR3 DNA sequence: TGTGCCAGCAGAAAAGGGGGTTACGAGCAGTACTTC. Translating it yields CASRKGGYEQYF. Filled out from reference TRBV5-6 and TRBJ2-7, the complete variable domain reads DAGVTQSPTHLIKTRGQQVTLRCSPKSGHDTVSWYQQALGQGPQFIFQYYEEEERQRGNFPDRFSGHQFPNYSSELNVNALLLGDSALYLCASRKGGYEQYFGPGTRLTVT.

The V gene is TRBV6-5, the J gene TRBJ2-3; 9 bases are a match to TRBD2. CDR3 length: 14 amino acids. V lost 5 bases and J lost 4; bases outside the gene matches: 4. Per germline, CDR1 MNHEY and CDR2 SVGAGI. The CDR3, as DNA: TGTGCCAGCAGTCCTGGACTAGCGTCAGATACGCAGTATTTT. Its protein product is CASSPGLASDTQYF.

This clone was counted at least ten times. CDR3 protein: CASSAGESNQPQHF. The DNA of the CDR3 is TGTGCCAGCAGTGCAGGGGAATCGAATCAGCCCCAGCATTTT. The chain joins TRBV6-5 to TRBJ1-5, with D perhaps TRBD1 (6 bases). The CDR3 has 14 amino acids. Trimming left V 5 bases short and J 4 bases short, with 12 bases between. The V gene's germline CDR1 is MNHEY and CDR2 SVGAGI.

This chain joins TRBV6-1 and TRBJ2-1; TRBD2 matches at 7 bases. Germline CDR1 is MNHNS and CDR2 is SASEGT. There are 15 residues in the CDR3. Unmatched junction bases numbered 9, after V lost 3 bases and J lost 7 bases. CDR3 sequence (DNA): TGTGCCAGCAGTGAGGGTCGGGACTACAGGAATGAGCAGTTCTTC. Its protein product is CASSEGRDYRNEQFF.

This chain links TRBV5-4 with TRBJ2-7, with unresolved D. CDR3 length: 13 residues. The V gene's germline CDR1 is SGHNT and CDR2 YYREEE (reference sequence). The V gene lost 2 bases and the J gene lost 2 bases, with 8 bases spanning the gap. In DNA, the CDR3 is TGTGCCAGCAGCTTTTTTCCAACCTACGAGCAGTACTTC. Its translation: CASSFFPTYEQYF.

The chain links TRBV7-9 to TRBJ2-7; 8 nucleotides agree with TRBD2. V lost 6 bases and J lost 0; bases outside the gene matches: 4. The CDR3 is made up of 14 amino acids. Germline loops: CDR1 SEHNR, CDR2 FQNEAQ (reference sequence). CDR3 protein: CASRSSGASYEQYF. The CDR3 DNA sequence: TGTGCCAGCAGAAGTAGCGGGGCCTCCTACGAGCAGTACTTC.

The chain recombines TRBV2 with TRBJ2-5; 12 positions agree with TRBD2. The junction had 5 bases not matched to a gene; V was cut back by 5 bases and J by 4 bases. This CDR3 contains 15 residues. Germline values: CDR1 SNHLY, CDR2 FYNNEI. This CDR3 is CASSPLAGGAETQYF. The CDR3 DNA follows: TGTGCCAGCAGTCCTCTAGCGGGAGGGGCAGAGACCCAGTACTTC.

The chain combines TRBV4-1 with TRBJ2-1; TRBD1 is a possible D gene (5 bases). This CDR3 comprises 12 residues. Trimming shortened V by 5 bases and J by 7 bases, and 9 bases separated the two germline ends. The germline gives CDR1 MGHRA, CDR2 YSYEKL. CDR3 sequence: CASSSRVNEQFF. CDR3 DNA sequence: TGCGCCAGCAGCAGCAGGGTTAATGAGCAGTTCTTC.

This clone was counted once. The chain carries TRBV7-9 and TRBJ2-1; the match to TRBD2 covers 7 bases. Germline CDR1 reads SEHNR; CDR2 reads FQNEAQ (reference sequence). The CDR3 is made up of 17 amino acids. J lost 0 bases, V lost 5 bases, and 10 bases had no gene match. The CDR3: CASSPRGGGSSYNEQFF. The CDR3 DNA reads TGTGCCAGCAGCCCTCGGGGCGGCGGGAGCTCCTACAATGAGCAGTTCTTC.

The chain recombines TRBV9 with TRBJ2-1, with TRBD2 as a possible D gene (6 bases). Germline V gives CDR1 SGDLS, CDR2 YYNGEE. The CDR3 extends over 15 amino acids. The ends were cut back, 5 bases at V and 2 bases at J, with 14 bases in the middle. CDR3 protein: CASSPDGSPYNEQFF. CDR3 nucleotides: TGTGCCAGCAGTCCGGACGGGAGCCCCTACAATGAGCAGTTCTTC.

The chain recombines TRBV20-1 with TRBJ2-7; the D gene is possibly TRBD2 (5 bases). Germline lookup yields CDR1 DFQATT and CDR2 SNEGSKA (reference sequence). The germline V and J ends were trimmed by 3 bases and 6 bases, with 9 bases remaining between them. This CDR3 comprises 11 residues. The CDR3 DNA is TGCAGTGCTAGTTCTAGCCGCGAGCAGTACTTC. Amino acid sequence: CSASSSREQYF.

The rearrangement links TRBV5-4 to TRBJ2-1; 8 nucleotides match TRBD2. J lost 9 bases, V lost 4 bases, and 0 bases had no gene match. In germline, CDR1 is SGHNT, CDR2 YYREEE (reference sequence). CDR3 length: 11 residues. The CDR3 region has the DNA TGTGCCAGCAGCGGACTAGCTGAGCAGTTCTTC. Residues: CASSGLAEQFF.

In nucleotides, the CDR3 is TGTGCCAGCAGTTTATTCCGAGGGGCTAGCGGAGCCTACGAGCAGTACTTC. Protein product: CASSLFRGASGAYEQYF. The V gene is TRBV28, the J gene TRBJ2-7; 7 nucleotides align to TRBD2. There are 17 residues in the CDR3. The trim removed 1 base at V and 2 bases at J, leaving 11 bases unmatched. Germline loops: CDR1 MDHEN, CDR2 SYDVKM.